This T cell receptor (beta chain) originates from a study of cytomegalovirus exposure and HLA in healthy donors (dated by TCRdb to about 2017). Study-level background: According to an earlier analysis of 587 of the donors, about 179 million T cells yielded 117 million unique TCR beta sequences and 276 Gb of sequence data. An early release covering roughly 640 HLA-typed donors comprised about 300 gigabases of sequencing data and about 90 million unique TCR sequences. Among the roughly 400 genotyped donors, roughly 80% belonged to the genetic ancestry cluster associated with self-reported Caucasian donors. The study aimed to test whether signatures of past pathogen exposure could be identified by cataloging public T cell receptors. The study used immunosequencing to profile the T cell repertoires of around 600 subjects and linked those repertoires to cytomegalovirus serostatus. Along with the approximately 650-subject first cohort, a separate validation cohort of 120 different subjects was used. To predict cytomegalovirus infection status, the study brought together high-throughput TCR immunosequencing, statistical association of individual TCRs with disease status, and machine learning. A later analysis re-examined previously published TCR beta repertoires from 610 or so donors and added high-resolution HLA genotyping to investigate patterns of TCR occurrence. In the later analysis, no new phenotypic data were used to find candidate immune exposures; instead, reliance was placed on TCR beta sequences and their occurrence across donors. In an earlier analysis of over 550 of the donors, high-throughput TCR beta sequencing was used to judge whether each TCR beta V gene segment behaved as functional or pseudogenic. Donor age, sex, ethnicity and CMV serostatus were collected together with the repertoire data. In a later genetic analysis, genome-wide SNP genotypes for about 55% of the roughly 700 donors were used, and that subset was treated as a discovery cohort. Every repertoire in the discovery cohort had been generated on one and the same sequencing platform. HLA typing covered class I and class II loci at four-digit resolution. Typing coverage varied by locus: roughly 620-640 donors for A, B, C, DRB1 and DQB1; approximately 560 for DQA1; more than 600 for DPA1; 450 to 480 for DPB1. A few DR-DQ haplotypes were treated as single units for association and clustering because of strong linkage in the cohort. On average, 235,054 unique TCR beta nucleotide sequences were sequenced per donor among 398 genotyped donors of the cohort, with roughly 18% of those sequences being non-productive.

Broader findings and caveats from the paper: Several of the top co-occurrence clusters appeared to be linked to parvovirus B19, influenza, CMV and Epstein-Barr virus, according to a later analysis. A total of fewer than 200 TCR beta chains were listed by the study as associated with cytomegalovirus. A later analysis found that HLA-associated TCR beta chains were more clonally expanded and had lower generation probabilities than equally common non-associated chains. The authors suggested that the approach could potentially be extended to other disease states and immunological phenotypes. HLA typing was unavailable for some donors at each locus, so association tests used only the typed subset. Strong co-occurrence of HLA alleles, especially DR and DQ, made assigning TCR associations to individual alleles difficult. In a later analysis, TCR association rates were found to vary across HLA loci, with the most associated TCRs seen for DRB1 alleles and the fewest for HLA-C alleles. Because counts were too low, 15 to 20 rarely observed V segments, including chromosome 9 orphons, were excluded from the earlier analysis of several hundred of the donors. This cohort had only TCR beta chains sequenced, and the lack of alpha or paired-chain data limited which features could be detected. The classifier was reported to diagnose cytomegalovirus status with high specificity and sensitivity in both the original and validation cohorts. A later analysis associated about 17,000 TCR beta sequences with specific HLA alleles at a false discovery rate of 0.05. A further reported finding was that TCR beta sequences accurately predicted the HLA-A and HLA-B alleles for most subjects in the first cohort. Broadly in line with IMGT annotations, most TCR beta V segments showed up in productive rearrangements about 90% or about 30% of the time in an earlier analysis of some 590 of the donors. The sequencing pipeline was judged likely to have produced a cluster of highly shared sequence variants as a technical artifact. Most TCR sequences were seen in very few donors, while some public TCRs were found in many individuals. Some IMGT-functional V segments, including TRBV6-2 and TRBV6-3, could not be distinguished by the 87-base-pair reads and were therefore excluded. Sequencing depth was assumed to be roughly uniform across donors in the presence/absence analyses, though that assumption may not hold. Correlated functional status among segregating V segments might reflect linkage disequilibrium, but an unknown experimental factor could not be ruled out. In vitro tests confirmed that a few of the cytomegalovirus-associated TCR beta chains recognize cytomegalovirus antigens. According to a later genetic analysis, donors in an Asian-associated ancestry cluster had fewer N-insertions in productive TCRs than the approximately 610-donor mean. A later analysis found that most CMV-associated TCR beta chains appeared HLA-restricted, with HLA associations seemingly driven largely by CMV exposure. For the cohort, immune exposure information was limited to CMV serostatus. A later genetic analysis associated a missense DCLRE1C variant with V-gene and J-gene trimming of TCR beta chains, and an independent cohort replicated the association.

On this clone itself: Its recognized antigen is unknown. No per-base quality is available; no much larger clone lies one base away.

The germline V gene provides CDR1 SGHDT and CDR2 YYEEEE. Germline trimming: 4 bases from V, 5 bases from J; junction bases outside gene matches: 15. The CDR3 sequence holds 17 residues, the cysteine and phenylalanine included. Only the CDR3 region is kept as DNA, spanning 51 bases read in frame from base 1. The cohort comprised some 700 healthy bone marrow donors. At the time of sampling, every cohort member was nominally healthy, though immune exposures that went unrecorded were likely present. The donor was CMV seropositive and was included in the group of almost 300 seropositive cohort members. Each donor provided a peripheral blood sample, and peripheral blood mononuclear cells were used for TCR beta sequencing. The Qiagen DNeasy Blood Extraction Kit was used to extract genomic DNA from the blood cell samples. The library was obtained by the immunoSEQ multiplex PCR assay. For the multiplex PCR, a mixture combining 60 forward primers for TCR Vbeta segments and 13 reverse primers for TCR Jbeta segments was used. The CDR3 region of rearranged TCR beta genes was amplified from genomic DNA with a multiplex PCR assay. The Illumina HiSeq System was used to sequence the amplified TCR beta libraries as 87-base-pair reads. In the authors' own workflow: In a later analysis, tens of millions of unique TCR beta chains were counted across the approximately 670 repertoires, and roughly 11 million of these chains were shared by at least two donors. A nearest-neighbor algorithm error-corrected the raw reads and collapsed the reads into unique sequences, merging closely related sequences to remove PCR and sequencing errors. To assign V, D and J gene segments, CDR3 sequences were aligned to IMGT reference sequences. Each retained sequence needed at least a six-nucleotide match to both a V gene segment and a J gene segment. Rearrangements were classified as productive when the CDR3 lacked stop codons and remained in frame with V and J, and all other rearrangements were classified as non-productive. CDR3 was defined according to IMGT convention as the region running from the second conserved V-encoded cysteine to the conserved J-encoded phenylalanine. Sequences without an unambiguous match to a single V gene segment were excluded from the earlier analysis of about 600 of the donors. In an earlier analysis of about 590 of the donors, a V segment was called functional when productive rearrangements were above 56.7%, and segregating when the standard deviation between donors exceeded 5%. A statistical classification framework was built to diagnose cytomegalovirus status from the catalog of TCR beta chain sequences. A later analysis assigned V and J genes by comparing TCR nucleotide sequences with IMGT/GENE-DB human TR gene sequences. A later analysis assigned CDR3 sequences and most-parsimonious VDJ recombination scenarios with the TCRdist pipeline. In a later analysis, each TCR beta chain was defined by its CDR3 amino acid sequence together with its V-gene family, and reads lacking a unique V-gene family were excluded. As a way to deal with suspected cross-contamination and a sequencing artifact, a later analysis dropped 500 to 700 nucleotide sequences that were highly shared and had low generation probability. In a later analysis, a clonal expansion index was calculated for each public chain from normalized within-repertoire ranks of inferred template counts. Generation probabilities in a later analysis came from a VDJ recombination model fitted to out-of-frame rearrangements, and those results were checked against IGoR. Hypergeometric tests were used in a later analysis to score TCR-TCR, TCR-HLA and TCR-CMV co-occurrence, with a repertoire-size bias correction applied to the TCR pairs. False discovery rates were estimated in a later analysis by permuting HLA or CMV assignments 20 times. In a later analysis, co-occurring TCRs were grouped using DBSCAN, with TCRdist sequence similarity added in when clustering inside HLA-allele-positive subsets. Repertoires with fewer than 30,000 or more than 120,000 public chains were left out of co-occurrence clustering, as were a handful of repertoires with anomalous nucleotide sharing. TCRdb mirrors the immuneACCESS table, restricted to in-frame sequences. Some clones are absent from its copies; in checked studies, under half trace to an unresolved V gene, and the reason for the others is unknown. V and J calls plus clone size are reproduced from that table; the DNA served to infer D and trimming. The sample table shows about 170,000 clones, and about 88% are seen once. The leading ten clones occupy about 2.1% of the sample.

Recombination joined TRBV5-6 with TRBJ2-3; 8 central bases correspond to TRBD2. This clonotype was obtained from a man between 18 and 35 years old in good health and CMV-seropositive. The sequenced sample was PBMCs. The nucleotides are TGTGCCAGCAGCCGAGGGCTGGGGGTCGGGAGGGAAGATACGCAGTATTTT. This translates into CASSRGLGVGREDTQYF.